The 6 T cell receptor beta chains in this list originate from one sample, sequenced in a study of blood T cell repertoires in COVID-19. Assay used: immunoSEQ multiplex PCR; TCRdb lists only in-frame clones, some missing. The sample has 17,000 or so clones; around 80% are singletons. Sequencing was performed on peripheral blood. Every receptor here comes from a middle-aged man with active or convalescent COVID-19.

The CDR3 loop is CATSRDRVNSPLHF. The CDR3 bases are TGTGCCACCAGCAGAGACAGGGTTAATTCACCCCTCCACTTT. This chain connects TRBV15 to TRBJ1-6; perhaps TRBD1 as D (5 bases). V was pared by 0 bases and J by 6 bases, with 6 bases between. CDR1 LNHNV and CDR2 YYDKDF come from the germline V gene (reference sequence). The CDR3 covers 14 residues.

The chain uses TRBV7-6 and TRBJ2-1, with 14 bases lining up with TRBD2. J gave up 9 bases and V 4 bases, and 5 bases lay outside the gene matches. The germline V gene has CDR1 SGHVS and CDR2 FNYEAQ. This CDR3 has 15 residues. CDR3 sequence (DNA): TGTGCCAGCAGCTCGACTAGCGGGGGGGCTTCTGAGCAGTTCTTC. The encoded protein is CASSSTSGGASEQFF. Full variable domain (missing parts from reference TRBV7-6 and TRBJ2-1): GAGVSQSPRYKVTKRGQDVALRCDPISGHVSLYWYRQALGQGPEFLTYFNYEAQQDKSGLPNDRFSAERPEGSISTLTIQRTEQRDSAMYRCASSSTSGGASEQFFGPGTRLTVL.

The chain carries TRBV7-2 and TRBJ2-1; TRBD2 agrees at 7 bases. V lost 1 base to trimming and J lost 7 bases; unmatched junction nucleotides: 7. The CDR3 is 15 residues long. Germline V gene sequence: CDR1 SGHTA, CDR2 FQGNSA. The CDR3 here is CASSLGPGRGNEQFF. CDR3 sequence (DNA): TGTGCCAGCAGCTTAGGTCCAGGGCGGGGGAATGAGCAGTTCTTC.

The chain has TRBV6-5 and TRBJ1-2; 7 bases align to TRBD1. This CDR3 has 15 amino acids. V shed 5 bases, J shed 5 bases, and the junction held 11 bases outside the gene matches. CDR1 and CDR2 (germline): MNHEY, SVGAGI. The CDR3 DNA is TGTGCCAGCAGTACCCTGTCGGGACAGAGTTATGGCTACACCTTC. Translation: CASSTLSGQSYGYTF.

This chain uses TRBV5-1 with TRBJ1-3, with D possibly TRBD1 on 5 matching bases. The germline V and J ends were trimmed by 2 bases and 0 bases, with 12 bases remaining between them. CDR1 and CDR2 (germline): SGHRS, YFSETQ. The CDR3 is made up of 16 amino acids. The CDR3 sequence is CASSLGHPNSGNTIYF. The CDR3 DNA reads as TGCGCCAGCAGCTTAGGACACCCCAACTCTGGAAACACCATATATTTT.

This chain uses TRBV6-5 with TRBJ1-2; 9 bases are a match to TRBD1. CDR1 is MNHEY and CDR2 is SVGAGI in the germline V gene. V was pared by 2 bases and J by 5 bases, with 9 bases of the junction left unmatched. The CDR3 consists of 16 residues. CDR3 nucleotides: TGTGCCAGCAGTTACAGGGGGACAGGGCGTGGGTATGGCTACACCTTC. The encoded protein is CASSYRGTGRGYGYTF.